This TCR beta chain originates from a study of shared clonotypes between healthy human individuals. In the case of this clone: The antigen remains unidentified.

Study observations and caveats: As a rule, naive subsets had a larger estimated richness than memory subsets.

The CD4+ fraction was divided into a CD45RA+ naive subset and a CD45RA-negative memory subset. Trimming took 5 bases from V and 2 from J, leaving 13 bases between them. CDR3 size: 14 residues. Per the germline V gene, CDR1 is SGHNT and CDR2 is YENEEA. 150 to 250 ng DNA, around 30,000 T cell genomes, went into each sorted-subset replicate PCR. The table came from immunoSEQ multiplex PCR; TCRdb's copy has only in-frame clones and leaves some out. The repertoire holds fewer than 1.4 million clones, with 75% to 85% as singletons. The chain has TRBV11-3 and TRBJ2-7; a weak D match, TRBD2 (6 bases). The origin of this receptor is a young man in good health. Some clones in this sample may be carry-over from other donors' samples. The specimen sequenced was memory CD4+ T cells from PBMCs. As to subset: CD45RA-negative fraction. CDR3 in amino acids: CASSPGRNTYEQYF. The CDR3 DNA is TGTGCCAGCAGCCCGGGGAGGAATACCTACGAGCAGTACTTC.